This T cell receptor (beta chain) comes out of a study of preoperative IRX-2 immunotherapy in early breast cancer. This clone was observed a single time. V was cut by 4 bases and J by 10 bases, with 13 bases left in between. This CDR3 has 12 residues. Germline-derived CDR1 and CDR2 are LNHDA and SQIVND (reference sequence). Generated by immunoSEQ multiplex PCR, the TCRdb table keeps only in-frame clones and is missing some. The data show roughly 93,000 clones, just over 85% seen once. Indicated treatment: preoperative locoregional IRX-2 cytokine immunotherapy. Patients received preoperative, locoregional IRX-2 cytokine immunotherapy in a phase Ib study.

The source of this sequence is a human donor with breast cancer. The chain recombines TRBV19 with TRBJ1-1; D remains unclear. This material consisted of tumor tissue, taken after IRX-2 immunotherapy. CDR3 sequence (DNA): TGTGCCAGTAGTAGGGCAGGAATAGTAGCTTTCTTT. Encoded protein: CASSRAGIVAFF.